These 10 T cell receptor beta chains share one sample of origin, sequenced in a study of OX40 agonist ivuxolimab in advanced cancers. The table came from immunoSEQ multiplex PCR; TCRdb's copy has only in-frame clones and leaves some out. The sample carries some 48,000 clones, around nine tenths recorded once. The specimen comprised CD4+ or CD8+ T cells sorted from blood, sampled in a trial of the OX40 agonist ivuxolimab. Receptors were obtained from an adult with an advanced solid tumor such as melanoma, head and neck, liver or kidney cancer.

V is TRBV11-2 and J is TRBJ2-7; D possibly corresponds to TRBD1 (6 bases). Germline-derived CDR1 and CDR2 are SGHAT and FQNNGV. The CDR3 extends over 12 amino acids. The ends were cut back, 7 bases at V and 7 bases at J, with 14 bases in the middle. DNA for the CDR3: TGTGCCAGCACCCGATACAGGGAAGAGCAGTACTTC. Its protein product is CASTRYREEQYF. Looking up the rest from reference TRBV11-2 and TRBJ2-7 gives the full variable domain: EAGVAQSPRYKIIEKRQSVAFWCNPISGHATLYWYQQILGQGPKLLIQFQNNGVVDDSQLPKDRFSAERLKGVDSTLKIQPAKLEDSAVYLCASTRYREEQYFGPGTRLTVT.

This chain connects TRBV2 to TRBJ2-2; 9 positions match TRBD1. The CDR3 runs to 17 residues. Germline V CDR1 and CDR2: SNHLY, FYNNEI. The V gene end was trimmed by 3 bases and the J gene end by 1 base; junction bases not matched to a gene: 6. CDR3 sequence reads: CASSDLQGAGNTGELFF. CDR3 DNA sequence: TGTGCCAGCAGTGATTTACAGGGGGCTGGGAACACCGGGGAGCTGTTTTTT.

CDR3 protein: CASNAQVSNQPQHF. The CDR3 bases are TGTGCCAGTAACGCACAGGTTAGCAATCAGCCCCAGCATTTT. The gene calls are TRBV19 and TRBJ1-5; D might be TRBD1 (5 bases). Between the trimmed V and J ends, which lost 7 bases and 0 bases, there was a span of 10 bases. Germline CDR1 and CDR2: LNHDA and SQIVND (reference sequence). The CDR3 consists of 14 residues.

V usage is TRBV5-5 and J usage is TRBJ1-4, with a tentative D call TRBD1 (5 bases). CDR1 and CDR2 (germline): SGHKS, YYEKEE (reference sequence). The CDR3 covers 14 residues. V lost 2 bases and J lost 4, with 9 bases in between. DNA of the CDR3: TGTGCCAGCAGCTTTCAGGGAAGTAATGAAAAACTGTTTTTT. Translation: CASSFQGSNEKLFF.

Sample share makes this clone medium-sized (0.01 to 0.1%). The chain carries TRBV4-1 and TRBJ2-7; 9 bases fit TRBD1. Germline-derived CDR1 and CDR2 are MGHRA and YSYEKL. This CDR3 region has 15 residues. The V segment lost 3 bases and the J segment 2 bases; nucleotides outside the gene matches: 5. CDR3 in amino acids: CASSHPGQGTYEQYF. The CDR3 DNA follows: TGCGCCAGCAGCCACCCGGGACAGGGAACCTACGAGCAGTACTTC.

The rearrangement joins TRBV10-2 to TRBJ2-7; 7 nucleotides line up with TRBD1. Trimming at V came to 10 bases and at J to 3 bases, leaving 6 bases not matched to a gene. Germline V gene sequence: CDR1 WSHSY, CDR2 SAAADI. CDR3 length: 12 amino acids. In DNA, the CDR3 is TGCGCCATCCAGGGACAGAACTACGAGCAGTACTTC. Translating gives CAIQGQNYEQYF.

This sequence joins TRBV5-4 and TRBJ1-1, with a tentative D call TRBD1 (6 bases). Trimming stripped 3 bases from V and 0 bases from J, with 15 bases between. The CDR3 totals 16 residues. Germline CDR1 reads SGHNT; CDR2 reads YYREEE (reference sequence). CDR3 nucleotide sequence: TGTGCCAGCAGCTCTGGGGGGGCAGCAGTGAACACTGAAGCTTTCTTT. Its protein product is CASSSGGAAVNTEAFF.

The V and J genes are TRBV7-9 and TRBJ1-4; D unclear. CDR1 and CDR2 (germline): SEHNR, FQNEAQ (reference sequence). The V and J ends lost 5 bases and 7 bases respectively, with 14 bases between them. CDR3 length: 14 residues. The CDR3 region has the DNA TGTGCCAGCAGCGGGCGACGGTTGGGTGAAAAACTGTTTTTT. Translation: CASSGRRLGEKLFF. The full variable domain, with the rest looked up from reference TRBV7-9 and TRBJ1-4, is DTGVSQNPRHKITKRGQNVTFRCDPISEHNRLYWYRQTLGQGPEFLTYFQNEAQLEKSRLLSDRFSAERPKGSFSTLEIQRTEQGDSAMYLCASSGRRLGEKLFFGSGTQLSVL.

The rearrangement links TRBV10-1 to TRBJ2-3; TRBD1 matches 10 bases. This CDR3 has 14 residues. Germline values: CDR1 WNHNN, CDR2 SYGVQD (reference sequence). With V trimmed by 5 bases and J by 5 bases, 4 bases remained unmatched. The CDR3 DNA is TGCGCCAGCAGTTCCGGGACAGGGGAAGATACGCAGTATTTT. Translation: CASSSGTGEDTQYF.

V and J are TRBV2 and TRBJ1-3; unclear D gene. Germline lookup yields CDR1 SNHLY and CDR2 FYNNEI. The V end lost 4 bases, the J end lost 0 bases, and 7 bases lay between the germline ends. The CDR3 contains 14 residues. Here the CDR3 reads CASSGLISGNTIYF. The CDR3 region has the DNA TGTGCCAGCAGTGGTTTAATCTCTGGAAACACCATATATTTT.